Listed below are T cell receptor beta chains from one sample, sequenced in a study of T cells in Graves' hyperthyroidism and ophthalmopathy. TCRdb reprocessed the multiplex PCR reads with MiXCR, giving one entry per CDR3 protein. There are hundreds of thousands of distinct CDR3 sequences in the sample; approximately 15% occur only once, and about 30% lies in the top ten. The sequenced sample consisted of blood. The receptor set was obtained from a woman in her late teens or twenties with Graves' hyperthyroidism that later progressed to Graves' ophthalmopathy. Each CDR3 is given with its conserved first and last residue. A D gene is named only where the DNA matches it firmly. A clone size is listed for some rows: how often the clone was seen (once, few, many), or a class if it is expanded.

J gene: TRBJ1-5; V gene: TRBV6-1; clone size: many; D gene: TRBD1; CDR3 DNA: TGTGCCAGCAGTTACGCCTCGCGGACAGGGGGACCTAGCAATCAGCCCCAGCATTTT; CDR3 protein: CASSYASRTGGPSNQPQHF
J gene: TRBJ2-3; V gene: TRBV20-1; clone size: many; D gene: .; CDR3 DNA: TGCAGTGCTAGAGCACCCCAAGGGTTGCGCCCGACCACAGATACGCAGTATTTT; CDR3 protein: CSARAPQGLRPTTDTQYF
J gene: TRBJ2-7; V gene: TRBV4-3; clone size: few; D gene: TRBD1; CDR3 DNA: TGCGCCAGCAGCACTAAGACCGGGACAGCCGAGCAGTACTTC; CDR3 protein: CASSTKTGTAEQYF
J gene: TRBJ1-1; V gene: TRBV2; clone size: few; D gene: TRBD1; CDR3 DNA: TGTGCCAGCAGTGTCGGACAGGGTGGCTCTGAAGCTTTCTTT; CDR3 protein: CASSVGQGGSEAFF
J gene: TRBJ1-5; V gene: TRBV20-1; clone size: .; D gene: TRBD1; CDR3 DNA: TGCAGTGCAACCCAGGGGGTCCAGAGGCCCCAGCATTTT; CDR3 protein: CSATQGVQRPQHF
J gene: TRBJ2-5; V gene: TRBV2; clone size: many; D gene: .; CDR3 DNA: TGTGCCAGCTGTAAAACCGGGAGCCCCGGAGAGACCCAGTACTTC; CDR3 protein: CASCKTGSPGETQYF
J gene: TRBJ1-4; V gene: TRBV29-1; clone size: .; D gene: .; CDR3 DNA: TGCAGCGCCTCGACAACGAATAATCGAAAACTGTTTTTT; CDR3 protein: CSASTTNNRKLFF
J gene: TRBJ2-7; V gene: TRBV18; clone size: few; D gene: TRBD1; CDR3 DNA: TGTGCCAGCTCACGGGCAGGGGGCAACGAGCAGTACTTC; CDR3 protein: CASSRAGGNEQYF
J gene: TRBJ2-1; V gene: TRBV14; clone size: .; D gene: TRBD2; CDR3 DNA: TGTGCCAGCAGCGTGGGGACTAGCGTCTACAATGAGCAGTTCTTC; CDR3 protein: CASSVGTSVYNEQFF
J gene: TRBJ1-5; V gene: TRBV20-1; clone size: many; D gene: .; CDR3 DNA: TGCAGTGCTAGACGGTCAGCCTATTATAGCAATCAGCCCCAGCATTTT; CDR3 protein: CSARRSAYYSNQPQHF
J gene: TRBJ1-2; V gene: TRBV3-1; clone size: many; D gene: .; CDR3 DNA: TGTGCCAGCAGCCCGGGGCGGGACGGGAACTATGGCTACACCTTC; CDR3 protein: CASSPGRDGNYGYTF
J gene: TRBJ2-7; V gene: TRBV10-3; clone size: few; D gene: .; CDR3 DNA: TGTGCCATCAGTGGGACGGCCTACGAGCAGTACTTC; CDR3 protein: CAISGTAYEQYF
J gene: TRBJ2-2; V gene: TRBV29-1; clone size: few; D gene: TRBD2; CDR3 DNA: TGCAGCGCCCGGGACTATCTCGGGGAGCTGTTTTTT; CDR3 protein: CSARDYLGELFF
J gene: TRBJ2-7; V gene: TRBV5-4; clone size: .; D gene: TRBD2; CDR3 DNA: TGTGCCAGCAGCTCGGAGTGGGGGACTAGCTCTGGGGAGCAGTACTTC; CDR3 protein: CASSSEWGTSSGEQYF
J gene: TRBJ2-5; V gene: TRBV20-1; clone size: many; D gene: .; CDR3 DNA: TGCAGTGCTCTCGAGGGGGGGATGAGTGGGGAGACCCAGTACTTC; CDR3 protein: CSALEGGMSGETQYF
J gene: TRBJ2-1; V gene: TRBV7-9; clone size: many; D gene: TRBD1; CDR3 DNA: TGTGCCAGCCACGGACAGGGCTCCCTACATGAGCAGTTCTTC; CDR3 protein: CASHGQGSLHEQFF
J gene: TRBJ1-2; V gene: TRBV20-1; clone size: few; D gene: .; CDR3 DNA: TGCAGTGCCGGGGGAACTCATGGCTACACCTTC; CDR3 protein: CSAGGTHGYTF
J gene: TRBJ1-1; V gene: TRBV27; clone size: .; D gene: .; CDR3 DNA: TGTGCCAGCAGGCCACAGGCGGGGGGTAACACTGAAGCTTTCTTT; CDR3 protein: CASRPQAGGNTEAFF
J gene: TRBJ2-3; V gene: TRBV4-1; clone size: few; D gene: TRBD2; CDR3 DNA: TGCGCCAGCAGCCAACAGCTAGCGGGAGGCACAGATACGCAGTATTTT; CDR3 protein: CASSQQLAGGTDTQYF
J gene: TRBJ2-7; V gene: TRBV2; clone size: many; D gene: TRBD2; CDR3 DNA: TGTGCCAGCAGCGGTCTAGCGGGAGGGTACGAGCAGTACTTC; CDR3 protein: CASSGLAGGYEQYF
J gene: TRBJ1-1; V gene: TRBV6-1; clone size: few; D gene: TRBD1; CDR3 DNA: TGTGCCAGCACCCCCAAGGACAGGCGTGACACTGAAGCTTTCTTT; CDR3 protein: CASTPKDRRDTEAFF
J gene: TRBJ2-4; V gene: TRBV28; clone size: many; D gene: TRBD2; CDR3 DNA: TGTGCCAGCAGTTTATGGGGGGGGTTCATTCAGTACTTC; CDR3 protein: CASSLWGGFIQYF
J gene: TRBJ2-7; V gene: TRBV28; clone size: many; D gene: TRBD2; CDR3 DNA: TGTGCCAGCAGTCCTCGGGCGGGGGGGGTCTACGAGCAGTACTTC; CDR3 protein: CASSPRAGGVYEQYF
J gene: TRBJ1-2; V gene: TRBV27; clone size: many; D gene: TRBD1; CDR3 DNA: TGTGCCAGTCGGACAGGGGGCGACTATGGCTACACCTTC; CDR3 protein: CASRTGGDYGYTF
J gene: TRBJ2-1; V gene: TRBV30; clone size: many; D gene: TRBD2; CDR3 DNA: TGTGCCTGGTACCCTTCACTAGCGGGAGTACATGAGCAGTTCTTC; CDR3 protein: CAWYPSLAGVHEQFF
J gene: TRBJ2-7; V gene: TRBV11-2; clone size: many; D gene: .; CDR3 DNA: TGTGCCAGCAGCTTAGGAGAGGCAACACAGCAGTACTTC; CDR3 protein: CASSLGEATQQYF
J gene: TRBJ2-2; V gene: TRBV10-1; clone size: many; D gene: .; CDR3 DNA: TGCGCCAGCAGTGAGGGTTCGAACACCGGGGAGCTGTTTTTT; CDR3 protein: CASSEGSNTGELFF
J gene: TRBJ1-1; V gene: TRBV2; clone size: many; D gene: .; CDR3 DNA: TGTGCCAGCAGTGAAACCCACGGAAACACTGAAGCTTTCTTT; CDR3 protein: CASSETHGNTEAFF
J gene: TRBJ2-1; V gene: TRBV4-1; clone size: few; D gene: .; CDR3 DNA: TGCGCCAGCAGCTTGGGAGTCAGCAGTGAGCAGTTCTTC; CDR3 protein: CASSLGVSSEQFF
J gene: TRBJ1-4; V gene: TRBV30; clone size: many; D gene: .; CDR3 DNA: TGTGCCTGGAAAATGGGCGAAAAACTGTTTTTT; CDR3 protein: CAWKMGEKLFF
J gene: TRBJ2-3; V gene: TRBV18; clone size: many; D gene: TRBD2; CDR3 DNA: TGTGCCAGCTCACCACCCGGGGGGGATACGCAGTATTTT; CDR3 protein: CASSPPGGDTQYF
J gene: TRBJ1-2; V gene: TRBV6-1; clone size: many; D gene: .; CDR3 DNA: TGTGCCAGCAGTGCCCTTCGGCGTGGCTACACCTTC; CDR3 protein: CASSALRRGYTF
J gene: TRBJ2-7; V gene: TRBV28; clone size: many; D gene: TRBD2; CDR3 DNA: TGTGCCAGCAACCCAGCGGGAGGTTACGAGCAGTACTTC; CDR3 protein: CASNPAGGYEQYF
J gene: TRBJ1-3; V gene: TRBV28; clone size: many; D gene: .; CDR3 DNA: TGTGCCAGCAGTTTAGGGGACAACGGAAACACCATATATTTT; CDR3 protein: CASSLGDNGNTIYF
J gene: TRBJ2-3; V gene: TRBV7-9; clone size: many; D gene: .; CDR3 DNA: TGTGCCAGCAGCTTGGCTCGGCAGCGGTCCCCCACAGATACGCAGTATTTT; CDR3 protein: CASSLARQRSPTDTQYF
J gene: TRBJ2-7; V gene: TRBV4-3; clone size: many; D gene: TRBD2; CDR3 DNA: TGCGCCAGCAGCCGTGGACTAGCGGGGAGCTCCTACGAGCAGTACTTC; CDR3 protein: CASSRGLAGSSYEQYF
J gene: TRBJ2-7; V gene: TRBV28; clone size: .; D gene: TRBD1; CDR3 DNA: TGTGCCAGCAGTCCTCTGAGGACAGGGGGACACGAGCAGTACTTC; CDR3 protein: CASSPLRTGGHEQYF
J gene: TRBJ1-1; V gene: TRBV15; clone size: .; D gene: .; CDR3 DNA: TGTGCCACCAGCAGAGATCGCAACAGGGCGAAGGGTGAAGCTTTCTTT; CDR3 protein: CATSRDRNRAKGEAFF
J gene: TRBJ1-6; V gene: TRBV4-1; clone size: .; D gene: TRBD1; CDR3 DNA: TGCGCCAGCAGCTCCGCCGGGACAGGGGAGCCGAATTCACCCCTCCACTTT; CDR3 protein: CASSSAGTGEPNSPLHF
J gene: TRBJ2-7; V gene: TRBV28; clone size: few; D gene: TRBD2; CDR3 DNA: TGTGCCAGCAGGATAGACTTGGAGCGGGACTCCTACGAGCAGTACTTC; CDR3 protein: CASRIDLERDSYEQYF
J gene: TRBJ2-3; V gene: TRBV27; clone size: many; D gene: TRBD1; CDR3 DNA: TGTGCCAGCAGTTTCGGGACAGCTCCGCCAACAGATACGCAGTATTTT; CDR3 protein: CASSFGTAPPTDTQYF
J gene: TRBJ2-7; V gene: TRBV2; clone size: many; D gene: .; CDR3 DNA: TGTGCCAGCAGTGACTTCGAGACAGGCTACGAGCAGTACTTC; CDR3 protein: CASSDFETGYEQYF
J gene: TRBJ2-7; V gene: TRBV4-1; clone size: .; D gene: TRBD2; CDR3 DNA: TGCGCCAGCAGCCAAAGCCCTAGCGGGATTAAGAGAACTTCCTACGAGCAGTACTTC; CDR3 protein: CASSQSPSGIKRTSYEQYF
J gene: TRBJ1-2; V gene: TRBV5-1; clone size: many; D gene: .; CDR3 DNA: TGCGCCAGCAGCTTCGGAATCATTGATTATGGCTACACCTTC; CDR3 protein: CASSFGIIDYGYTF
J gene: TRBJ1-1; V gene: TRBV28; clone size: many; D gene: .; CDR3 DNA: TGTGCCAGCAGTTTCGTGAAGACTGAAGCTTTCTTT; CDR3 protein: CASSFVKTEAFF
J gene: TRBJ2-1; V gene: TRBV28; clone size: many; D gene: .; CDR3 DNA: TGTGCCAGCAGTCCGCCGGGGAGCGATGAGCAGTTCTTC; CDR3 protein: CASSPPGSDEQFF